The T cell receptor (beta chain) described here comes from a study of blood T cell repertoires in COVID-19. Background on the study: Samples representing acute and convalescent COVID-19 were sourced from the United States, Italy and Spain.

Looked up from germline, CDR1 is MNHEY and CDR2 is SMNVEV (reference sequence). This CDR3 contains 13 residues. V shed 7 bases and J shed 5 bases, with 15 bases lying between them. Original processing notes: Researchers report that nucleated cell counts were estimated from reference gene primer amplification. TCRdb's copy holds only in-frame clones and misses some; the assay was immunoSEQ multiplex PCR. V and J calls and clone size are given by that table; D and trimming were obtained from the DNA. Among about 220,000 clones listed, around 84% were seen once. The TCR sequence derives from an older woman who had recovered from COVID-19. Sequenced input: peripheral blood. The gene calls are TRBV27 and TRBJ2-7; D is ambiguous. As DNA, the CDR3 is TGTGCCAGCACTAATGGGCCTTTGCACGAGCAGTACTTC. Translated: CASTNGPLHEQYF.